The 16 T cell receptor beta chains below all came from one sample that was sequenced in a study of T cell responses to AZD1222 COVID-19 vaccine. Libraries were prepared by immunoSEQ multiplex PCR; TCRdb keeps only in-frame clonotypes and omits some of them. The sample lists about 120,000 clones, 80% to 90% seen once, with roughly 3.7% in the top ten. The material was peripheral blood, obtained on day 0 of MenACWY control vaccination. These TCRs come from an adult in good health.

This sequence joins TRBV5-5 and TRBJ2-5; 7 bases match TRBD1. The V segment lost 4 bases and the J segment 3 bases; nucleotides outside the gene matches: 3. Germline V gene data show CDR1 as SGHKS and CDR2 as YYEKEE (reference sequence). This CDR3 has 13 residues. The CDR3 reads CASSLGTEETQYF. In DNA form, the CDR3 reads TGTGCCAGCAGCCTAGGGACAGAAGAGACCCAGTACTTC.

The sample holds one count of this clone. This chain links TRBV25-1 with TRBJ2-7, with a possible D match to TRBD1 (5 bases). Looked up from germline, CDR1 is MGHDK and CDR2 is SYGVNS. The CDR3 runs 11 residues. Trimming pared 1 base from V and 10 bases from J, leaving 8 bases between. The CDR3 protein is CASSEFGHQYF. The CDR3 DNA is TGTGCCAGCAGTGAATTTGGACACCAGTACTTC.

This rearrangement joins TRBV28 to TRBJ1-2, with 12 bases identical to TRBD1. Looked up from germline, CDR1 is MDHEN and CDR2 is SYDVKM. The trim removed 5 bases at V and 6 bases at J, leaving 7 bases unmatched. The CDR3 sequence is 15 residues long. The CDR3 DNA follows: TGTGCCAGCAGTCTCCCGGGACAGGGGGCGCATGGCTACACCTTC. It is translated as CASSLPGQGAHGYTF.

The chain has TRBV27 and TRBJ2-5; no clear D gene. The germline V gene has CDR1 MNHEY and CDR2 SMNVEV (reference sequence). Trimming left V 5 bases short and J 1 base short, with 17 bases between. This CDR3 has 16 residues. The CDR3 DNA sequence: TGTGCCAGCAGTCCGACGCCAAGACGGCCCCAAGAGACCCAGTACTTC. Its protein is CASSPTPRRPQETQYF.

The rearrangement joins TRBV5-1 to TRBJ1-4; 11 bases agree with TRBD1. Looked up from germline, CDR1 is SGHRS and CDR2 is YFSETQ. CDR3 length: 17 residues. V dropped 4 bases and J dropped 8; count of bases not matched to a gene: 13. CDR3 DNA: TGCGCCAGCAGCCTGGACAGGGGGCGCGCGTCGGGGGAAAAACTGTTTTTT. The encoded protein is CASSLDRGRASGEKLFF. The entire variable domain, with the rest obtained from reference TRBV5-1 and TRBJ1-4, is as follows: KAGVTQTPRYLIKTRGQQVTLSCSPISGHRSVSWYQQTPGQGLQFLFEYFSETQRNKGNFPGRFSGRQFSNSRSEMNVSTLELGDSALYLCASSLDRGRASGEKLFFGSGTQLSVL.

The CDR3 DNA sequence: TGTGCCAGCAGCCAAGAACAGGCCTCCTCTGGAAACACCATATATTTT. Translated: CASSQEQASSGNTIYF. This chain links TRBV4-2 with TRBJ1-3, with D tentatively TRBD1 (5 bases). Trimming cost V 0 bases and J 0 bases, with 9 bases left between them. The CDR3 has 16 amino acids. Germline CDR1 and CDR2: LGHNA and YNFKEQ.

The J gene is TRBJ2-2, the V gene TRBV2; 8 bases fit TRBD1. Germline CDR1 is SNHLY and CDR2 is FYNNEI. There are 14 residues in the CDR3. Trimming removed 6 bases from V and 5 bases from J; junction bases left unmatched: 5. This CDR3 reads CASSGTGRTGELFF. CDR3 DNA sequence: TGTGCCAGCAGCGGGACAGGACGAACCGGGGAGCTGTTTTTT.

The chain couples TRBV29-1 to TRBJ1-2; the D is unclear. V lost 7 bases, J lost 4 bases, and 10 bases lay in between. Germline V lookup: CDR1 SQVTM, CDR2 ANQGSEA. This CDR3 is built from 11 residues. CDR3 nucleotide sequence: TGCAGCGCATTAGTGGGCTATGGCTACACCTTC. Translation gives CSALVGYGYTF.

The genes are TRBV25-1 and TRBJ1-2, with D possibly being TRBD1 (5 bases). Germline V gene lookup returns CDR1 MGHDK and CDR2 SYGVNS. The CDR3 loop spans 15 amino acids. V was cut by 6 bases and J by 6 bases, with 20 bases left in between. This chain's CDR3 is CASSVNEAQDNGYTF. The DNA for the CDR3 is TGTGCCAGCAGCGTGAATGAGGCACAGGATAATGGCTACACCTTC.

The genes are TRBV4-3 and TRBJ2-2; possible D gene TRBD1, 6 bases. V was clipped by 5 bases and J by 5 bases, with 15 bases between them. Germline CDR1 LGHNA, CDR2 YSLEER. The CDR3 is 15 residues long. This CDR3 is CASSGNRVGTGELFF. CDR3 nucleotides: TGCGCCAGCAGCGGAAACAGGGTCGGAACCGGGGAGCTGTTTTTT.

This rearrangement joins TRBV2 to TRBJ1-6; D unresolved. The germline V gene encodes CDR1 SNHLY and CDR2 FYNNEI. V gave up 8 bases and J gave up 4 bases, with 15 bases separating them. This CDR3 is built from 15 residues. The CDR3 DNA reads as TGTGCCAGCTGTCGGGAAGGGCCTTATAATTCACCCCTCCACTTT. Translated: CASCREGPYNSPLHF.

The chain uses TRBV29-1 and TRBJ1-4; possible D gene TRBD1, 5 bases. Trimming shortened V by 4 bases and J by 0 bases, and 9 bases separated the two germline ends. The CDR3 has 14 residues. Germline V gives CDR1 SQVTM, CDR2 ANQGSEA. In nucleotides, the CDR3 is TGCAGCGTTGGGCGGGGCTCAACTAATGAAAAACTGTTTTTT. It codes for CSVGRGSTNEKLFF. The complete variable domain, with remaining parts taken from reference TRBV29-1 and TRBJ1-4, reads SAVISQKPSRDICQRGTSLTIQCQVDSQVTMMFWYRQQPGQSLTLIATANQGSEATYESGFVIDKFPISRPNLTFSTLTVSNMSPEDSSIYLCSVGRGSTNEKLFFGSGTQLSVL.

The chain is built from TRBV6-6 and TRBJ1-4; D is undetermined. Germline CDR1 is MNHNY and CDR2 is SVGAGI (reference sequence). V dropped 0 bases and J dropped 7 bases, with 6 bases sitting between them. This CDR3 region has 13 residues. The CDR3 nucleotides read TGTGCCAGCAGTTACTCGGGGATTGAAAAACTGTTTTTT. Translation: CASSYSGIEKLFF.

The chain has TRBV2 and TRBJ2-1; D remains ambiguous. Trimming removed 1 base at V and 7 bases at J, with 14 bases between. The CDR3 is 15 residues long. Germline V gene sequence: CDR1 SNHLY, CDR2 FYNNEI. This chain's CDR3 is CASSEDEFLENEQFF. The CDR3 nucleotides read TGTGCCAGCAGTGAAGATGAGTTTTTAGAGAATGAGCAGTTCTTC.

The CDR3 here is CASSYGNQPQHF. The CDR3 nucleotides are TGTGCCAGCAGTTACGGGAATCAGCCCCAGCATTTT. The chain is built from TRBV6-6 and TRBJ1-5; D remains unclear. CDR3 length equals 12 residues. Germline loops: CDR1 MNHNY, CDR2 SVGAGI (reference sequence). V lost 2 bases, J lost 4 bases, and 3 bases lay in between.

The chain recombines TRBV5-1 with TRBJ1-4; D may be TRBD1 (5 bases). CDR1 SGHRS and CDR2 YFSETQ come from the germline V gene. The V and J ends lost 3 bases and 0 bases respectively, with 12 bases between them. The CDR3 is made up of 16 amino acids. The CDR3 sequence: CASSSAQTATNEKLFF. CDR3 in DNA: TGCGCCAGCAGCTCGGCCCAGACAGCAACTAATGAAAAACTGTTTTTT.